This T cell receptor (beta chain) was captured by sequencing in a study of patients and donors after allogeneic stem cell transplantation (TCRdb year 2020). As for this clonotype: What antigen it recognizes has not been identified. The record has no base qualities; no much larger clone is one base away.

Receptor amplification or capture employed RT-PCR. Instrument used: NextSeq 550. The public reads were reprocessed in TCRdb via fastp at Q25 and MiXCR, keeping in-frame beta chains. All rows with the same CDR3 protein become a single entry with the most common DNA and genes. Counted in this sample were 900,000 to 1,000,000 distinct CDR3 sequences; roughly 18% of them appeared once. The ten largest clones take up 5% to 6.5% of the sample. The germline V gene encodes CDR1 DFQATT and CDR2 SNEGSKA (reference sequence). V is cut by 1 base and J by 7 bases, and the space between the germline ends is 11 bases. From the cysteine up to the phenylalanine, the CDR3 has a length of 12 residues. Only the CDR3 part of the read is kept: 36 bases, read in frame from the first base.

The sample was blood, either unsorted or a sorted T cell fraction (not recorded which). This clonotype originated in a human donor who was either an allogeneic HSCT recipient or a stem cell or donor lymphocyte infusion donor (not recorded which). It is not recorded whose cells these are; they may come from a transplant donor. Recombination linked TRBV20-1 to TRBJ2-7, and the D gene may be TRBD2, 5 bases matching. The DNA sequence is given as TGCAGTGCTAGAGCTCCCCCGGGAGAGCAGTACTTC. Translated, it gives CSARAPPGEQYF.